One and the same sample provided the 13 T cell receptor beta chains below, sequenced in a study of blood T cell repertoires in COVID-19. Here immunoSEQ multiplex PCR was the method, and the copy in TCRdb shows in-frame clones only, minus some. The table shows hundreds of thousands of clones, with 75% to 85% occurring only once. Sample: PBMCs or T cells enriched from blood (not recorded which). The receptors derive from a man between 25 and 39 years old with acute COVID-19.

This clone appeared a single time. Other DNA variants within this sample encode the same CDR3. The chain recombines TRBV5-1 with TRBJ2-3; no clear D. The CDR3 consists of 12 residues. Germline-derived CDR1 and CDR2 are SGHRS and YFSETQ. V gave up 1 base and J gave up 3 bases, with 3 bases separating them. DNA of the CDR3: TGCGCCAGCAGCTTGTCGACAGATACGCAGTATTTT. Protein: CASSLSTDTQYF.

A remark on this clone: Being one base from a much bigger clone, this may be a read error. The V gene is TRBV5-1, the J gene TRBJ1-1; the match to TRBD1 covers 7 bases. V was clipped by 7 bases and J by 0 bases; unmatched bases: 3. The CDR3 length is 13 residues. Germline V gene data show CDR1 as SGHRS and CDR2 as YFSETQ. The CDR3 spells CASAGQMNTEAFF. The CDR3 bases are TGCGCCAGCGCGGGACAGATGAACACTGAAGCTTTCTTT. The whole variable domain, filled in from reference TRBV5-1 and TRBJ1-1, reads KAGVTQTPRYLIKTRGQQVTLSCSPISGHRSVSWYQQTPGQGLQFLFEYFSETQRNKGNFPGRFSGRQFSNSRSEMNVSTLELGDSALYLCASAGQMNTEAFFGQGTRLTVV.

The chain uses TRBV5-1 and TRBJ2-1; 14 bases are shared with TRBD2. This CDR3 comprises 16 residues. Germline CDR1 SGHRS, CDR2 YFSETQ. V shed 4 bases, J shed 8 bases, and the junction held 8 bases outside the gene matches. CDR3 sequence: CASSHGLAGGTDEQFF. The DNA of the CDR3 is TGCGCCAGCAGCCATGGACTAGCGGGAGGAACGGATGAGCAGTTCTTC.

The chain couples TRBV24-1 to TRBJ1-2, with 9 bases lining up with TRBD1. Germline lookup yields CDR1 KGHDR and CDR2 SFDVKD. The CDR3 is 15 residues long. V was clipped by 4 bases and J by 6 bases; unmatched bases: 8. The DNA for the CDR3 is TGTGCCACCAGTGACTCGACAGGGGGAATTAATGGCTACACCTTC. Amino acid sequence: CATSDSTGGINGYTF.

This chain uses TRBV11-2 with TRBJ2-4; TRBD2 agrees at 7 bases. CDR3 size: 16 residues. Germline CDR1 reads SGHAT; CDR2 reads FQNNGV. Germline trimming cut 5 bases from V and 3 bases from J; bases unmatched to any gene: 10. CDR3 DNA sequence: TGTGCCAGCAGCGACCCTAGCGGCGGGGGCAAAAACATTCAGTACTTC. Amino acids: CASSDPSGGGKNIQYF.

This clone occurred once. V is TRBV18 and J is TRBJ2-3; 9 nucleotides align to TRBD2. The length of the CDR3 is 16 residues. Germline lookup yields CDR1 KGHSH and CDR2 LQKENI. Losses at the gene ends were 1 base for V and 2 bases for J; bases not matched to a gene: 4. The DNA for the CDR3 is TGTGCCAGCTCACCACTAGCGGGGGAGCTCACAGATACGCAGTATTTT. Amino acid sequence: CASSPLAGELTDTQYF.

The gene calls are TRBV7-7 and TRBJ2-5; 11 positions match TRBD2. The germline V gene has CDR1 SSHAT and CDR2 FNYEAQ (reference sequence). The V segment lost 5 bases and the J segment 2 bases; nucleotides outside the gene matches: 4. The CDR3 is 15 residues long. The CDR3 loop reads CASSGVAGGQETQYF. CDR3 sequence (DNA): TGTGCCAGCAGCGGGGTAGCGGGGGGGCAAGAGACCCAGTACTTC.

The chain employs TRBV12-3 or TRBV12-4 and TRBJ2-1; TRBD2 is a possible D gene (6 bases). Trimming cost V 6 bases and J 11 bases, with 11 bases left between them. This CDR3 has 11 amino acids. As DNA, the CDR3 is TGTGCCAGCAGGTGGACTACTCAGCAGTTCTTC. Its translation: CASRWTTQQFF.

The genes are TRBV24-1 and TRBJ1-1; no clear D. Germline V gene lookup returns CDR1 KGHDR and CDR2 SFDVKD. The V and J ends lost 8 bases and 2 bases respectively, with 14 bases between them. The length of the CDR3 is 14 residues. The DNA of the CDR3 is TGTGCCACCAAGACTCCAGTTGATAACACTGAAGCTTTCTTT. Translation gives CATKTPVDNTEAFF.

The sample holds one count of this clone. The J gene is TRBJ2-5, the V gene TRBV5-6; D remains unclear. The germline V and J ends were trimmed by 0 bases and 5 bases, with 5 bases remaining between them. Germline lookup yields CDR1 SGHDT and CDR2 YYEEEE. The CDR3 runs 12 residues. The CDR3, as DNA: TGTGCCAGCAGCTTGGCCGGGGAGACCCAGTACTTC. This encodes CASSLAGETQYF.

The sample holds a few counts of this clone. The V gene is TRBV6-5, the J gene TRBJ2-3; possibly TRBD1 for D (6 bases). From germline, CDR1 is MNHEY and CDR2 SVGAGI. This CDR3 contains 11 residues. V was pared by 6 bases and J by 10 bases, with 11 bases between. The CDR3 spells CASRQGKAQYF. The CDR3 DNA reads TGTGCCAGCAGACAGGGAAAGGCGCAGTATTTT.

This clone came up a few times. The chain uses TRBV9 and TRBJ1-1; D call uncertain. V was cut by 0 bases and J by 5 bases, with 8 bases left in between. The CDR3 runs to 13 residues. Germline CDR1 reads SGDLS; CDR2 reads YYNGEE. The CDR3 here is CASSVARETEAFF. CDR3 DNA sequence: TGTGCCAGCAGCGTAGCTAGGGAGACTGAAGCTTTCTTT.

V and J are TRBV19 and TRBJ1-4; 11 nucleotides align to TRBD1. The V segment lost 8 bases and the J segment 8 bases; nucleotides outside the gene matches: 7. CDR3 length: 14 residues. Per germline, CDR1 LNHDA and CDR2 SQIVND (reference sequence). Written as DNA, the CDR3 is TGTGCCAGTCGACCGGGACAGGGGGAAGAAAAACTGTTTTTT. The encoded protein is CASRPGQGEEKLFF. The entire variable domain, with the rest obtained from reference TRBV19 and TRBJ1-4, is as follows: DGGITQSPKYLFRKEGQNVTLSCEQNLNHDAMYWYRQDPGQGLRLIYYSQIVNDFQKGDIAEGYSVSREKKESFPLTVTSAQKNPTAFYLCASRPGQGEEKLFFGSGTQLSVL.